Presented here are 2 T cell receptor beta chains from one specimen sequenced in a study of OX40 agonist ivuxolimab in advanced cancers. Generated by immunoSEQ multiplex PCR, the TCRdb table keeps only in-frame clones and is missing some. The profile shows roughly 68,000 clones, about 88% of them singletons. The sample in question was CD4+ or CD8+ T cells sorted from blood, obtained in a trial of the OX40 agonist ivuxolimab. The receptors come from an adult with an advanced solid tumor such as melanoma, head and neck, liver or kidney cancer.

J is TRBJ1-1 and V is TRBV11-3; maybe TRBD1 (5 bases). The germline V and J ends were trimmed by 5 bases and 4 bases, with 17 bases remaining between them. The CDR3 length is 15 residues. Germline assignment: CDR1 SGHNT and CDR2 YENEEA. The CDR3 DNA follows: TGTGCCAGCAGCACCGGGGCCCGGAGGGGCACTGAAGCTTTCTTT. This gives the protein CASSTGARRGTEAFF.

The CDR3 coding sequence is TGTGCCAGTAGTATTGTGGGAGGACTCGAGACCCAGTACTTC. It specifies CASSIVGGLETQYF. This chain connects TRBV19 to TRBJ2-5, with D possibly TRBD2 on 6 matching bases. Trimming stripped 3 bases from V and 5 bases from J, with 13 bases between. The CDR3 has 14 amino acids. Per the germline V gene, CDR1 is LNHDA and CDR2 is SQIVND (reference sequence).